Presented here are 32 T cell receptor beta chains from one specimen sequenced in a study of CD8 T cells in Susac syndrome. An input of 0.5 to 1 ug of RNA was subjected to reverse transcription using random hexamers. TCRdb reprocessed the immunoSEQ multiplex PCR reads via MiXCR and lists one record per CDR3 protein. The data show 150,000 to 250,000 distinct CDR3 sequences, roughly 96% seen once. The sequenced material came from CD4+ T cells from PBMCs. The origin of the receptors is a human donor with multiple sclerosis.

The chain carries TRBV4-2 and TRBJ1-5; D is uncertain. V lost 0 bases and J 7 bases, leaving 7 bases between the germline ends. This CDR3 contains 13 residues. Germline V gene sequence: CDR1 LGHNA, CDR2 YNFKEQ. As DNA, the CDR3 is TGTGCCAGCAGCCAAGACCCGGTACAGCCCCAGCATTTT. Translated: CASSQDPVQPQHF.

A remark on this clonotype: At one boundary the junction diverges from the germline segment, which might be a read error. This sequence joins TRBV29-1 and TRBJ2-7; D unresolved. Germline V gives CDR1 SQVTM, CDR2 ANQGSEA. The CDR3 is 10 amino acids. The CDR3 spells CSVEDRGLVF. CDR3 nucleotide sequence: TGCAGCGTTGAAGATAGAGGCCTCGTCTTC.

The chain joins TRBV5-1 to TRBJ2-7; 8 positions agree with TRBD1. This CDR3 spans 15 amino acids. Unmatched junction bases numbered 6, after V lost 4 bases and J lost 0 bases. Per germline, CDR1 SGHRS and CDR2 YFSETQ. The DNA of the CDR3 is TGCGCCAGCAGCAGCAGGGGGCGCACCTCCTACGAGCAGTACTTC. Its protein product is CASSSRGRTSYEQYF.

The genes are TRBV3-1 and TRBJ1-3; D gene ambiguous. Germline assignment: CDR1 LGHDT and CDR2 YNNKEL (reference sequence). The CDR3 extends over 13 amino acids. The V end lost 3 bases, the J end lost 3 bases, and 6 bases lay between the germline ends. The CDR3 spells CASSHLDGNTIYF. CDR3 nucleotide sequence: TGTGCCAGCAGCCACCTCGATGGAAACACCATATATTTT.

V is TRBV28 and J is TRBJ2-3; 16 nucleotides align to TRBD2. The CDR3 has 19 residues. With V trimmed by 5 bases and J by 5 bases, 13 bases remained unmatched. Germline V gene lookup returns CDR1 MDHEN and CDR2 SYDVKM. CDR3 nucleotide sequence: TGTGCCAGCAGTCGCTCCGGGACTAGCGGGAGGGCCTCTGTAGATACGCAGTATTTT. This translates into CASSRSGTSGRASVDTQYF.

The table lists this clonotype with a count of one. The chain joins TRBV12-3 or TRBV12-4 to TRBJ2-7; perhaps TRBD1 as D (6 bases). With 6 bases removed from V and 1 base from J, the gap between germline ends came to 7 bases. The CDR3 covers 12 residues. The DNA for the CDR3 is TGTGCCAGCAGGGGACAATCCTACGAGCAGTACTTC. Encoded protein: CASRGQSYEQYF.

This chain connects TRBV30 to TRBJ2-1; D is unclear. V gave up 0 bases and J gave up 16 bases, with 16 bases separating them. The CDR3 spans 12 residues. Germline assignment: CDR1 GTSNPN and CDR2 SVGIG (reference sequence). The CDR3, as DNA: TGTGCCTGGAGTGTTATAGTAGGAACGATATTCTTC. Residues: CAWSVIVGTIFF.

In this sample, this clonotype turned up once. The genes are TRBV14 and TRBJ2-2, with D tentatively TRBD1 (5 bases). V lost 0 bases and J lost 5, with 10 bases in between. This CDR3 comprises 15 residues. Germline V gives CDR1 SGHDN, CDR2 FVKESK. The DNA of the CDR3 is TGTGCCAGCAGCCAAGATCCAGGGTGGACCGGGGAGCTGTTTTTT. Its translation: CASSQDPGWTGELFF.

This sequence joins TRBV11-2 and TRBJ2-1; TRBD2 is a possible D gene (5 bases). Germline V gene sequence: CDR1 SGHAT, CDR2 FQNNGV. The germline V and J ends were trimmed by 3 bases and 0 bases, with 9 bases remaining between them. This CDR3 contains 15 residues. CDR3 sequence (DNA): TGTGCCAGCAGCTTGAGGGTCGGCTCCTACAATGAGCAGTTCTTC. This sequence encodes CASSLRVGSYNEQFF.

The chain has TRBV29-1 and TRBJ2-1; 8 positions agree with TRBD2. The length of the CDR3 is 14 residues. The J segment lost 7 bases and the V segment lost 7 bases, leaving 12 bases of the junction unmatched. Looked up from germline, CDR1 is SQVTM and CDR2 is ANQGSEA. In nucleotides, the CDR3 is TGCAGCGGGGGCAGCGGGAGAGTGGGTAATGAGCAGTTCTTC. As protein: CSGGSGRVGNEQFF.

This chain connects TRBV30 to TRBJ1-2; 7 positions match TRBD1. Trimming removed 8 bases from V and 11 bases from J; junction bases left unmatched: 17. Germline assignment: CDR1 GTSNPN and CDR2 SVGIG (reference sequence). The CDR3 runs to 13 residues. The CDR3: CAAAGGTAASYTF. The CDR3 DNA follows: TGTGCCGCAGCGGGTGGGACAGCGGCGTCGTACACCTTC.

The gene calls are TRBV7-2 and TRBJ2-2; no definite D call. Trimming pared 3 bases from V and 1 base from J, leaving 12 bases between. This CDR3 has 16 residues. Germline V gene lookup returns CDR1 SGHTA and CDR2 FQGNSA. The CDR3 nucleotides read TGTGCCAGCAGCTTTCCACCCCTAGGGAACACCGGGGAGCTGTTTTTT. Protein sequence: CASSFPPLGNTGELFF.

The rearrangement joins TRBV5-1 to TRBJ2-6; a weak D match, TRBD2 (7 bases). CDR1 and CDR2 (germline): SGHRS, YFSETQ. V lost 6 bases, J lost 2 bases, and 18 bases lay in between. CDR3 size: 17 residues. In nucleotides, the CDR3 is TGCGCCAGCACTCAACCGGGGGGCGCGGCTGGGGCCAACGTCCTGACTTTC. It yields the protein CASTQPGGAAGANVLTF.

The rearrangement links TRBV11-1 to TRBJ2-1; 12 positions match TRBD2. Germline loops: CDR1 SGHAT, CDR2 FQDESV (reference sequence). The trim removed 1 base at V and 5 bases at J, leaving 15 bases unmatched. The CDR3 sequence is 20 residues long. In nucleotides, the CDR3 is TGTGCCAGCAGCTTAGGGGAACTAGCGGGAGGAACTGGGCGGAACAATGAGCAGTTCTTC. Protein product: CASSLGELAGGTGRNNEQFF. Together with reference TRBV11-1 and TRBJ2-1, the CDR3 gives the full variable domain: EAEVAQSPRYKITEKSQAVAFWCDPISGHATLYWYRQILGQGPELLVQFQDESVVDDSQLPKDRFSAERLKGVDSTLKIQPAELGDSAMYLCASSLGELAGGTGRNNEQFFGPGTRLTVL.

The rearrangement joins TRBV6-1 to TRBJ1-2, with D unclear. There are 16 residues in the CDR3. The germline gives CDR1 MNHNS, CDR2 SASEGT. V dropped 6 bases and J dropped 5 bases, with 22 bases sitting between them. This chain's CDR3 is CASRPTTRSILYGYTF. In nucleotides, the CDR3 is TGTGCCAGCAGGCCGACGACACGTTCCATTCTTTATGGCTACACCTTC.

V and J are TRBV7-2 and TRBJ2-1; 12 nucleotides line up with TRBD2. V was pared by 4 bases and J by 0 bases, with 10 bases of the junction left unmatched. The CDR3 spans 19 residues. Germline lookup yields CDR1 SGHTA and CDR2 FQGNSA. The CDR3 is CASSSQTSGGTFSYNEQFF. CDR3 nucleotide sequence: TGTGCCAGCAGCTCCCAGACTAGCGGGGGAACTTTCTCCTACAATGAGCAGTTCTTC.

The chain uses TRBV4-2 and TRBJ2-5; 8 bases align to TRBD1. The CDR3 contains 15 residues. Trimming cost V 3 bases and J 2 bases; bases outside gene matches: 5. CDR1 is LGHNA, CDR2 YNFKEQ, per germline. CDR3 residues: CASSQGQGAQETQYF. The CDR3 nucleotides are TGTGCCAGCAGCCAGGGGCAGGGGGCTCAAGAGACCCAGTACTTC.

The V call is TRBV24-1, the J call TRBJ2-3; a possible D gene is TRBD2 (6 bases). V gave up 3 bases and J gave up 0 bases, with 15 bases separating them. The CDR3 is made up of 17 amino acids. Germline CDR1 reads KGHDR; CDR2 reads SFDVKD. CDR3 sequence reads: CATSDRQTSPSTDTQYF. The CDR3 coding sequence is TGTGCCACCAGTGATCGTCAAACTAGCCCTAGCACAGATACGCAGTATTTT.

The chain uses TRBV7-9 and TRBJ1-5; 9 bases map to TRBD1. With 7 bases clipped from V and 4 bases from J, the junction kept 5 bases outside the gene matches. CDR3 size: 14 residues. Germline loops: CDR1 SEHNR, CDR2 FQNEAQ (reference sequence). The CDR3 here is CASTTTGGNQPQHF. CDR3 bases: TGTGCCAGCACCACGACAGGGGGTAATCAGCCCCAGCATTTT.

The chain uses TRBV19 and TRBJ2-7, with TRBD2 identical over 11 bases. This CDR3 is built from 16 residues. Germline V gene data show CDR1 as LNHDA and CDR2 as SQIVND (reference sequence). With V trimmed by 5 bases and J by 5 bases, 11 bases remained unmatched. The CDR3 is CASSAISSGRPDEQYF. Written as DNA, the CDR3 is TGTGCCAGTAGTGCTATCTCTAGCGGGAGGCCCGACGAGCAGTACTTC. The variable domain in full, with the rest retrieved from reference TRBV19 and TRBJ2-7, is DGGITQSPKYLFRKEGQNVTLSCEQNLNHDAMYWYRQDPGQGLRLIYYSQIVNDFQKGDIAEGYSVSREKKESFPLTVTSAQKNPTAFYLCASSAISSGRPDEQYFGPGTRLTVT.

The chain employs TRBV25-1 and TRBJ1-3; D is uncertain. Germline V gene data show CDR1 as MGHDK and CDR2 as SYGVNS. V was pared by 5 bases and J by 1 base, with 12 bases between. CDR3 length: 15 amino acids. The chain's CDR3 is CASSPVAGSGNTIYF. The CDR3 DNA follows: TGTGCCAGCAGTCCCGTGGCGGGGTCTGGAAACACCATATATTTT.

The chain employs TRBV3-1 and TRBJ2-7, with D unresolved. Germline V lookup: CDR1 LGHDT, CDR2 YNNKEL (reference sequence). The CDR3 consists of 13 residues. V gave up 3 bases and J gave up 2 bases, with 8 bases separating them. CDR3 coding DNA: TGTGCCAGCAGCCAGGTCATAGCCTACGAGCAGTACTTC. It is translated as CASSQVIAYEQYF.

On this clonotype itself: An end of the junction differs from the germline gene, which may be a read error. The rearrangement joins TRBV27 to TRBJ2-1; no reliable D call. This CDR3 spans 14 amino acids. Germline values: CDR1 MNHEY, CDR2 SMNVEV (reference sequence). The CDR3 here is CASSFPAASNEQLF. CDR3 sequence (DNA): TGTGCCAGCAGTTTCCCGGCAGCTTCCAATGAGCAGCTCTTC.

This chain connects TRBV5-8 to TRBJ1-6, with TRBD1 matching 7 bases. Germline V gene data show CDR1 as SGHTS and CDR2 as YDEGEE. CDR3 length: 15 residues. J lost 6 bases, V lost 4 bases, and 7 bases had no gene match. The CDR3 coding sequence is TGTGCCAGCAGCAGATCACAGGGGTTTAATTCACCCCTCCACTTT. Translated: CASSRSQGFNSPLHF.

The CDR3 sequence is CSARDLQANYGYTF. The CDR3 region has the DNA TGCAGTGCTAGAGATTTGCAGGCAAACTATGGCTACACCTTC. The chain uses TRBV20-1 and TRBJ1-2; no definite D call. The CDR3 runs to 14 residues. Trimming removed 0 bases from V and 2 bases from J, with 10 bases in between. From germline, CDR1 is DFQATT and CDR2 SNEGSKA (reference sequence).

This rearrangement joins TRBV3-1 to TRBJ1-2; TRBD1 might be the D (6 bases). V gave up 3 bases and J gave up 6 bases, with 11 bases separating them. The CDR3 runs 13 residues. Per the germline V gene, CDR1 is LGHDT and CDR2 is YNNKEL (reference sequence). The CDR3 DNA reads TGTGCCAGCAGCCAGGTGTCAGGGGATGGCTACACCTTC. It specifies CASSQVSGDGYTF.

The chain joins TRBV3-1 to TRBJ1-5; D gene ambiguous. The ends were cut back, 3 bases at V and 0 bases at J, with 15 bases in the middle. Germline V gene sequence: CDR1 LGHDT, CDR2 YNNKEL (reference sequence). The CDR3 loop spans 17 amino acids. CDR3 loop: CASSQGPYLYSNQPQHF. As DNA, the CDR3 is TGTGCCAGCAGCCAGGGTCCTTACCTATATAGCAATCAGCCCCAGCATTTT.

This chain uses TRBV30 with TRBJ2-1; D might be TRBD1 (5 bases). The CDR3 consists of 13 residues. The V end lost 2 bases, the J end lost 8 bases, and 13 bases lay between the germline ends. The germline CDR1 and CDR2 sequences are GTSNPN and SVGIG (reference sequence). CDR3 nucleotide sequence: TGTGCCTGGAGTAGGGGAAGTTACGATGAGCAGTTCTTC. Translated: CAWSRGSYDEQFF.

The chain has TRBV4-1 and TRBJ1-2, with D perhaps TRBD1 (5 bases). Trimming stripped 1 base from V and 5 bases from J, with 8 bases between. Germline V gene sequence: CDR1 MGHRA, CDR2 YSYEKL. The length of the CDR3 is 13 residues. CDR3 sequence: CASSQVGGYGYTF. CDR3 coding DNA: TGCGCCAGCAGCCAAGTTGGGGGGTATGGCTACACCTTC.

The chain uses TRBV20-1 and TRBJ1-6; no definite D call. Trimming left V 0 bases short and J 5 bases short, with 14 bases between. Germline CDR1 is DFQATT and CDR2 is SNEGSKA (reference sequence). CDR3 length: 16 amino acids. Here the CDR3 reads CSARDRTGPNNSPLHF. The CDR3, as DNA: TGCAGTGCTAGAGATCGTACCGGGCCAAATAATTCACCCCTCCACTTT.

The DNA of the CDR3 is TGCAGCGTTGACGGGGGTTGGGCAGATACGCAGTATTTT. Its protein is CSVDGGWADTQYF. This rearrangement joins TRBV29-1 to TRBJ2-3; the D gene is possibly TRBD2 (6 bases). The V gene lost 3 bases and the J gene lost 4 bases, with 11 bases spanning the gap. The germline V gene encodes CDR1 SQVTM and CDR2 ANQGSEA. This CDR3 has 13 residues.

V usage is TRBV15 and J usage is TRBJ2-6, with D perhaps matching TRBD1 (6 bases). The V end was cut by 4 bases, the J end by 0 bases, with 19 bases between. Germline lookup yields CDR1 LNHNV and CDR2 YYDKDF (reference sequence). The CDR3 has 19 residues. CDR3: CATSTDGQFARSGANVLTF. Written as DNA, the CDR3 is TGTGCCACCAGCACAGACGGACAGTTCGCACGCTCTGGGGCCAACGTCCTGACTTTC.